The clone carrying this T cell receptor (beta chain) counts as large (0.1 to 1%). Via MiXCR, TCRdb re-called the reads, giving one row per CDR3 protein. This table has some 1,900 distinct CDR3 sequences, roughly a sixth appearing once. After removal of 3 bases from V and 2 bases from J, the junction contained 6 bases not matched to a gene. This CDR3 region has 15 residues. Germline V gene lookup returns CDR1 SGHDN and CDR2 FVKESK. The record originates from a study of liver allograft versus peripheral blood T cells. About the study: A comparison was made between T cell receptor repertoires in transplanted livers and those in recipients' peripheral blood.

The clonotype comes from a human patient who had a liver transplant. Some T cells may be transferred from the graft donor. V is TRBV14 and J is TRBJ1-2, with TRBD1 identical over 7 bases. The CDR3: CASSHPGGTNYGYTF. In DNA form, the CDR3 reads TGTGCCAGCAGCCATCCAGGGGGAACGAACTATGGCTACACCTTC.